The TCR beta chain under discussion was sequenced for a study of blood T cell repertoires in COVID-19. Whole-study context: Samples of COVID-19 (acute and convalescent) were obtained from the United States, Italy and Spain. From T cells, B-cell-depleted T cells, or PBMCs came the material, which was cDNA or gDNA.

The data were produced by immunoSEQ multiplex PCR, yet TCRdb's version contains in-frame clones alone and is incomplete. The sample includes a few hundred thousand clones, around 87% seen only once; the top ten take approximately 1.2%. Germline trimming cut 3 bases from V and 4 bases from J; bases unmatched to any gene: 13. CDR1 and CDR2 from the germline V gene are SGHRS and YFSETQ. The CDR3 runs 17 residues. Participants had their cohort set by participant-reported clinical history. Among Cohort 3 donors, those recovered had two negative PCRs, clearance, or symptom resolution. Sequencing used PBMCs or T cells enriched from blood (not recorded which). The chain employs TRBV5-1 and TRBJ2-3; 8 bases line up with TRBD1. The TCR sequence derives from a man aged 25-45 years who had recovered from COVID-19. The CDR3 sequence is CASSSGTGGIYSDTQYF. DNA of the CDR3: TGCGCCAGCAGCTCTGGAACAGGGGGGATCTACTCAGATACGCAGTATTTT. Full variable domain (rest looked up from reference TRBV5-1 and TRBJ2-3): KAGVTQTPRYLIKTRGQQVTLSCSPISGHRSVSWYQQTPGQGLQFLFEYFSETQRNKGNFPGRFSGRQFSNSRSEMNVSTLELGDSALYLCASSSGTGGIYSDTQYFGPGTRLTVL.